These 15 T cell receptor beta chains originate from one sample sequenced in a study of CD8+ T cells in alopecia areata. Treatment described: oral pan-JAK inhibitor, 5-10 mg twice daily. Following RNA extraction, reverse transcription yielded cDNA that acted as the sequencing template. This table comes from immunoSEQ multiplex PCR, and its TCRdb copy is limited to in-frame clones, with some not included. The sample holds hundreds of thousands of clones; more than 55% are singletons and the top ten take roughly 1.2%. The sequenced sample was CD4+ T cells sorted from blood, obtained around week 44, from a patient treated with tofacitinib. These TCRs come from a human donor with alopecia areata.

The chain combines TRBV19 with TRBJ2-5, with 8 bases lining up with TRBD2. From germline, CDR1 is LNHDA and CDR2 SQIVND (reference sequence). The CDR3 is 15 residues long. J gave up 5 bases and V 3 bases, and 8 bases lay outside the gene matches. The CDR3 is CASSISLAGGETQYF. The CDR3 DNA is TGTGCCAGTAGTATCTCCCTAGCGGGTGGTGAGACCCAGTACTTC.

V usage is TRBV25-1 and J usage is TRBJ2-2; 7 positions match TRBD1. CDR1 and CDR2 (germline): MGHDK, SYGVNS. The CDR3 sequence is 14 residues long. With 3 bases clipped from V and 5 bases from J, the junction kept 3 bases outside the gene matches. The CDR3 DNA sequence: TGTGCCAGCAGTGATACAGGGGATACCGGGGAGCTGTTTTTT. Encoded protein: CASSDTGDTGELFF. The full variable domain, with the rest looked up from reference TRBV25-1 and TRBJ2-2, is EADIYQTPRYLVIGTGKKITLECSQTMGHDKMYWYQQDPGMELHLIHYSYGVNSTEKGDLSSESTVSRIRTEHFPLTLESARPSHTSQYLCASSDTGDTGELFFGEGSRLTVL.

The V and J genes are TRBV25-1 and TRBJ1-6; D gene uncertain. Trimming stripped 1 base from V and 7 bases from J, with 11 bases between. Germline CDR1 reads MGHDK; CDR2 reads SYGVNS. CDR3 size: 15 residues. CDR3 sequence: CASSEFGKDNSPLHF. CDR3 sequence (DNA): TGTGCCAGCAGTGAATTCGGCAAAGACAATTCACCCCTCCACTTT.

The chain uses TRBV25-1 and TRBJ1-2; 8 bases are shared with TRBD1. Unmatched junction bases numbered 8, after V lost 7 bases and J lost 4 bases. The CDR3 covers 14 residues. The germline CDR1 and CDR2 sequences are MGHDK and SYGVNS. CDR3 region: CASKETGESYGYTF. The CDR3 DNA reads as TGTGCCAGCAAGGAGACAGGGGAAAGCTATGGCTACACCTTC.

V is TRBV30 and J is TRBJ2-3, with 14 positions matching TRBD2. Germline lookup yields CDR1 GTSNPN and CDR2 SVGIG (reference sequence). This CDR3 comprises 14 residues. The V gene end was trimmed by 3 bases and the J gene end by 7 bases; junction bases not matched to a gene: 3. CDR3 sequence reads: CAWRGLAGVNTQYF. The CDR3 DNA reads TGTGCCTGGAGGGGACTAGCGGGGGTGAATACGCAGTATTTT.

The J gene is TRBJ2-7, the V gene TRBV27; possible D gene TRBD1, 5 bases. The CDR3 has 13 amino acids. Trimming removed 2 bases from V and 6 bases from J, with 11 bases in between. In germline, CDR1 is MNHEY, CDR2 SMNVEV (reference sequence). DNA for the CDR3: TGTGCCAGCAGTTTACAGGGTAGGAGCGAGCAGTACTTC. Its protein product is CASSLQGRSEQYF.

The chain recombines TRBV2 with TRBJ2-3; D not resolved. The length of the CDR3 is 11 residues. Germline V lookup: CDR1 SNHLY, CDR2 FYNNEI. The V end was cut by 6 bases, the J end by 6 bases, with 7 bases between. In DNA form, the CDR3 reads TGTGCCAGCAGGCGAGCGGATACGCAGTATTTT. Translating gives CASRRADTQYF.

This clone has just a few counts. V and J are TRBV29-1 and TRBJ1-1; possible D gene TRBD1, 6 bases. Looked up from germline, CDR1 is SQVTM and CDR2 is ANQGSEA. Trimming shortened V by 4 bases and J by 8 bases, and 20 bases separated the two germline ends. CDR3 length: 14 amino acids. As DNA, the CDR3 is TGCAGCGTTGTGAGTTACAGGGTTGCGGCCGAAGCTTTCTTT. Translation: CSVVSYRVAAEAFF.

This sequence joins TRBV27 and TRBJ1-5, with unresolved D. This CDR3 is built from 12 residues. Between the trimmed V and J ends, which lost 6 bases and 7 bases, there was a span of 10 bases. Germline lookup yields CDR1 MNHEY and CDR2 SMNVEV (reference sequence). In DNA form, the CDR3 reads TGTGCCAGCAGCACCGAAGGACAGCCCCAGCATTTT. Translated, it gives CASSTEGQPQHF.

The rearrangement joins TRBV30 to TRBJ1-5, with a weak D call TRBD1 (5 bases). The germline gives CDR1 GTSNPN, CDR2 SVGIG (reference sequence). This CDR3 is 13 amino acids long. V lost 2 bases, J lost 6 bases, and 11 bases lay in between. CDR3 bases: TGTGCCTGGAGTCAGCGGGGGAGTCAGCCCCAGCATTTT. Its translation is CAWSQRGSQPQHF.

The chain combines TRBV29-1 with TRBJ2-1; D unclear. Trimming took off 6 bases at V and 3 bases at J, with 18 bases between the two ends. In germline, CDR1 is SQVTM, CDR2 ANQGSEA. CDR3 length: 15 amino acids. In nucleotides, the CDR3 is TGCAGCGTCCCCGGTCGGCGACTGAGCTACAATGAGCAGTTCTTC. It specifies CSVPGRRLSYNEQFF.

The V call is TRBV4-1, the J call TRBJ2-1; 8 positions agree with TRBD1. CDR3 size: 15 residues. Trimming cost V 1 base and J 9 bases; bases outside gene matches: 8. The germline V gene encodes CDR1 MGHRA and CDR2 YSYEKL. CDR3 nucleotide sequence: TGCGCCAGCAGCCAAGTTGGCCAGGGGGCAGGTGAGCAGTTCTTC. It specifies CASSQVGQGAGEQFF.

The chain uses TRBV27 and TRBJ1-3; D not certain. The germline V and J ends were trimmed by 5 bases and 4 bases, with 18 bases remaining between them. From germline, CDR1 is MNHEY and CDR2 SMNVEV (reference sequence). The CDR3 spans 16 residues. This CDR3 is CASSPLAGVSGNTIYF. CDR3 nucleotide sequence: TGTGCCAGCAGTCCTCTAGCAGGAGTGAGCGGAAACACCATATATTTT.

The chain combines TRBV11-2 with TRBJ2-1, with D tentatively TRBD1 (6 bases). Trimming stripped 0 bases from V and 9 bases from J, with 9 bases between. Germline CDR1 SGHAT, CDR2 FQNNGV. CDR3 length equals 13 residues. The CDR3, as DNA: TGTGCCAGCAGCTTAGATCCCAGGGGTGAGCAGTTCTTC. Its translation: CASSLDPRGEQFF. Full variable domain (remainder filled in from reference TRBV11-2 and TRBJ2-1): EAGVAQSPRYKIIEKRQSVAFWCNPISGHATLYWYQQILGQGPKLLIQFQNNGVVDDSQLPKDRFSAERLKGVDSTLKIQPAKLEDSAVYLCASSLDPRGEQFFGPGTRLTVL.

V and J are TRBV29-1 and TRBJ2-3, with D hard to call. Trimming took 7 bases from V and 5 from J, leaving 22 bases between them. Germline CDR1 SQVTM, CDR2 ANQGSEA. This CDR3 spans 15 amino acids. The CDR3 nucleotides are TGCAGCGCTCAACAAGAGTTGAGACGAGTAGATACGCAGTATTTT. Translation: CSAQQELRRVDTQYF.